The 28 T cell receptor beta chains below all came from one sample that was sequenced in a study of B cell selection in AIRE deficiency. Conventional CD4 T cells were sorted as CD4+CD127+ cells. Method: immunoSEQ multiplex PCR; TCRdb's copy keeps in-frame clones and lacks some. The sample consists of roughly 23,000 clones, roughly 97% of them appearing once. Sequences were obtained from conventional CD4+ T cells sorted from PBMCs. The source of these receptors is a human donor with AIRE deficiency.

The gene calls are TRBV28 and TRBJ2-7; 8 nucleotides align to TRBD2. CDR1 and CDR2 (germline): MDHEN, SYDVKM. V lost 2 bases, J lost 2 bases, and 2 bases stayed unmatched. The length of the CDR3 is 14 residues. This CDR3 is CASSLHGRAYEQYF. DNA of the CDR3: TGTGCCAGCAGTTTACACGGGAGGGCCTACGAGCAGTACTTC.

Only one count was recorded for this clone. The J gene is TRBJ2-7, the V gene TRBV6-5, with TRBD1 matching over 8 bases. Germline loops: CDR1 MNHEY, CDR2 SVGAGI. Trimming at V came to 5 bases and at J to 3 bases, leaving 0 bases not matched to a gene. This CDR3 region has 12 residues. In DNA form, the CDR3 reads TGTGCCAGCAGTGGACAGGGCTACGAGCAGTACTTC. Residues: CASSGQGYEQYF.

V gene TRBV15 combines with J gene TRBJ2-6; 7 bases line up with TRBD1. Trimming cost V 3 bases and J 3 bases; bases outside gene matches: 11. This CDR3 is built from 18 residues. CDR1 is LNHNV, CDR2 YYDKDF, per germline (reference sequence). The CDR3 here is CATSRDRTHLGGANVLTF. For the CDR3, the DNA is TGTGCCACCAGCAGGGACAGGACCCACCTTGGTGGGGCCAACGTCCTGACTTTC.

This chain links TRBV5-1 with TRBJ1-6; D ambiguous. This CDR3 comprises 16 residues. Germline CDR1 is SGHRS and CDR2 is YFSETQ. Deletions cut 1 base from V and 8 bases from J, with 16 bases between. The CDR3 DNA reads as TGCGCCAGCAGCTTGTCCAGTTTGGTTTTCGATTCACCCCTCCACTTT. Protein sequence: CASSLSSLVFDSPLHF.

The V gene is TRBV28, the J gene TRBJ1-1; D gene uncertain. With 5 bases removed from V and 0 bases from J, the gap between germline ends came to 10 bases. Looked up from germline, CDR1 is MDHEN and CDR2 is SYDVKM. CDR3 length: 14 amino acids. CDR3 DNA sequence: TGTGCCAGCAGTCTGGGAGGGCTGAACACTGAAGCTTTCTTT. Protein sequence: CASSLGGLNTEAFF. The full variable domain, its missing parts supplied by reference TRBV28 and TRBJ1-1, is DVKVTQSSRYLVKRTGEKVFLECVQDMDHENMFWYRQDPGLGLRLIYFSYDVKMKEKGDIPEGYSVSREKKERFSLILESASTNQTSMYLCASSLGGLNTEAFFGQGTRLTVV.

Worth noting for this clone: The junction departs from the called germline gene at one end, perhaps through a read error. The chain's CDR3 is CASGLMTGSPLF. In nucleotides, the CDR3 is TGTGCTAGTGGTTTGATGACAGGGTCCCCTCTCTTC. The chain recombines TRBV12-5 with TRBJ1-2; 7 bases agree with TRBD1. The CDR3 totals 12 residues. The germline CDR1 and CDR2 sequences are LGHNT and FRNRAP.

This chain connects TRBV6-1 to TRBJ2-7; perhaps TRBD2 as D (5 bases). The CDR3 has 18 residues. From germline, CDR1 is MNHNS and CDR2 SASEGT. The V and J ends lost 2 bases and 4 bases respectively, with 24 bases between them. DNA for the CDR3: TGTGCCAGCAGTGAACAGAGGAGGTTGACTGGCCCTAGATACGAGCAGTACTTC. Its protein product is CASSEQRRLTGPRYEQYF.

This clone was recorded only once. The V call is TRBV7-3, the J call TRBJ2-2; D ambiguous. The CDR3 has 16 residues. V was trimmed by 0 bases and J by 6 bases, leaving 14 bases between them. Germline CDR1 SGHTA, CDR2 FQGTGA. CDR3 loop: CASSLTRVDDPGELFF. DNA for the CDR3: TGTGCCAGCAGCTTAACACGGGTCGACGACCCCGGGGAGCTGTTTTTT. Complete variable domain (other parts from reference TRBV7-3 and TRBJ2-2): GAGVSQTPSNKVTEKGKYVELRCDPISGHTALYWYRQSLGQGPEFLIYFQGTGAADDSGLPNDRFFAVRPEGSVSTLKIQRTERGDSAVYLCASSLTRVDDPGELFFGEGSRLTVL.

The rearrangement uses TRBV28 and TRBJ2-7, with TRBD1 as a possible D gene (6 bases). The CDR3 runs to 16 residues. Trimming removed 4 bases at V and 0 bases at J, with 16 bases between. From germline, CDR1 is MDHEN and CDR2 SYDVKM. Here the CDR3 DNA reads TGTGCCAGCAGTTCCATCGGGACAATCCCCTCCTACGAGCAGTACTTC. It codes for CASSSIGTIPSYEQYF.

The CDR3 reads CSVSRGTGGTEAFF. The CDR3 DNA reads as TGCAGCGTTTCTCGCGGGACAGGGGGAACTGAAGCTTTCTTT. The V and J genes are TRBV29-1 and TRBJ1-1; 11 positions match TRBD1. Germline loops: CDR1 SQVTM, CDR2 ANQGSEA. Trimming at V came to 5 bases and at J to 5 bases, leaving 7 bases not matched to a gene. This CDR3 is 14 amino acids long.

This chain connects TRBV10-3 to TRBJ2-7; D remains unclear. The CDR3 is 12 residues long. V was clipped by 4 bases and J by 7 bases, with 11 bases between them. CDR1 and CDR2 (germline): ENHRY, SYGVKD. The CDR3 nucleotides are TGTGCCATCAGTGCCCTACTCGGGGAGCAGTACTTC. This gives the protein CAISALLGEQYF.

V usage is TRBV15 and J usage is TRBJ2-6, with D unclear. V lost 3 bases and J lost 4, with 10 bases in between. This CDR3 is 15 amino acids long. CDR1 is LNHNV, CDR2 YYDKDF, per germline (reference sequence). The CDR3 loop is CATSRDLTGANVLTF. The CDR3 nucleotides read TGTGCCACCAGCAGGGACCTTACAGGGGCCAACGTCCTGACTTTC.

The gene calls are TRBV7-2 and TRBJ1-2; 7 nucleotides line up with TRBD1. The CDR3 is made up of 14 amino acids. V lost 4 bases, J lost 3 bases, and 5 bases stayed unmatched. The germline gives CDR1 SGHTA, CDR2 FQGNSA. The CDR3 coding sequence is TGTGCCAGCAGCTCGGACAGGTTCTACTATGGCTACACCTTC. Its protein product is CASSSDRFYYGYTF. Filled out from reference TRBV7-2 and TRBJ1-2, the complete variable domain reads GAGVSQSPSNKVTEKGKDVELRCDPISGHTALYWYRQSLGQGLEFLIYFQGNSAPDKSGLPSDRFSAERTGGSVSTLTIQRTQQEDSAVYLCASSSDRFYYGYTFGSGTRLTVV.

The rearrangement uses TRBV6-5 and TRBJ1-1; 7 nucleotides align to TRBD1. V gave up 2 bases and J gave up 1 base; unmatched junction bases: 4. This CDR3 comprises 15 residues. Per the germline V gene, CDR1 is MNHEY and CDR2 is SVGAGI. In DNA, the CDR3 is TGTGCCAGCAGTTACAGACAGGGCACGAACACTGAAGCTTTCTTT. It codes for CASSYRQGTNTEAFF.

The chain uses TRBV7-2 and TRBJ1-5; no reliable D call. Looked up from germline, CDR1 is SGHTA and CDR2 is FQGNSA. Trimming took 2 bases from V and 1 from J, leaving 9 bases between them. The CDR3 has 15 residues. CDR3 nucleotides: TGTGCCAGCAGCTTACGGACGAGGAGCAATCAGCCCCAGCATTTT. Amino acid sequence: CASSLRTRSNQPQHF. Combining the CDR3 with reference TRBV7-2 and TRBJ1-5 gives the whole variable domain GAGVSQSPSNKVTEKGKDVELRCDPISGHTALYWYRQSLGQGLEFLIYFQGNSAPDKSGLPSDRFSAERTGGSVSTLTIQRTQQEDSAVYLCASSLRTRSNQPQHFGDGTRLSIL.

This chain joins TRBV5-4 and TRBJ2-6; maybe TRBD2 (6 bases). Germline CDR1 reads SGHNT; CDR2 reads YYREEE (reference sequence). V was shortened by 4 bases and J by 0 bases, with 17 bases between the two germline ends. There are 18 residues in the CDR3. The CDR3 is CASSPRGGANSGANVLTF. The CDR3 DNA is TGTGCCAGCAGCCCCCGTGGAGGGGCCAACTCTGGGGCCAACGTCCTGACTTTC.

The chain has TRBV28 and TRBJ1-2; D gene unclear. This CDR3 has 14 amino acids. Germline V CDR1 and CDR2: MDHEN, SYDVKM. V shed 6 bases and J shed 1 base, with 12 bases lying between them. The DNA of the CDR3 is TGTGCCAGCAGCCTAGAGCCCGGTAACTATGGCTACACCTTC. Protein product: CASSLEPGNYGYTF.

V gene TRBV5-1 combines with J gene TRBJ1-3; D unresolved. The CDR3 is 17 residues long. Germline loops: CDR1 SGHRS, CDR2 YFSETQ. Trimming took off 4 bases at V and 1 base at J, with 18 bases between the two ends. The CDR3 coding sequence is TGCGCCAGCAGCCCAACGGCAGTCCGGGAATCTGGAAACACCATATATTTT. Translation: CASSPTAVRESGNTIYF.

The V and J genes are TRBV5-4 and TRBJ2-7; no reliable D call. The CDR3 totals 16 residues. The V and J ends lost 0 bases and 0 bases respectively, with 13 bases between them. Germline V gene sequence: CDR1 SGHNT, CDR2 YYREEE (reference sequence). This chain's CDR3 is CASSLGQHRRSYEQYF. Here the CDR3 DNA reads TGTGCCAGCAGCTTGGGGCAGCACCGACGCTCCTACGAGCAGTACTTC.

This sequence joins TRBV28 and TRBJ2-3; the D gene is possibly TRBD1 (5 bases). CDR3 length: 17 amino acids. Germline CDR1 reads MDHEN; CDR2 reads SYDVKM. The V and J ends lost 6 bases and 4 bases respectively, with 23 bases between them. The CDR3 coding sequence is TGTGCCAGCAGCCCCTCGGTGGCTCTTCAGGGCGCAGATACGCAGTATTTT. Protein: CASSPSVALQGADTQYF.

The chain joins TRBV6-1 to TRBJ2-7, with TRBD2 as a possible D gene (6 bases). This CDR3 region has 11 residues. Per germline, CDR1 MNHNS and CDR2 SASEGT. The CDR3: CATSGAHEQYF. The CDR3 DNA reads TGTGCGACCTCGGGAGCCCACGAGCAGTACTTC.

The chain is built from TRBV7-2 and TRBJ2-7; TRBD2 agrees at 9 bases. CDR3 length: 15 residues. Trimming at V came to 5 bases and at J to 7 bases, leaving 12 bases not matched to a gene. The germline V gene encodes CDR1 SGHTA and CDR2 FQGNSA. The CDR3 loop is CASSRASGTESEQYF. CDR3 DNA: TGTGCCAGCAGCCGAGCTAGCGGGACGGAGTCAGAGCAGTACTTC.

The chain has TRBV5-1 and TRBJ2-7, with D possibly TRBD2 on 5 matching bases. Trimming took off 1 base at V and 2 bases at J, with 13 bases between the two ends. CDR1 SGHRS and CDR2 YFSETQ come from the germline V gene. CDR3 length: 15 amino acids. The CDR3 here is CASSLSGETTYEQYF. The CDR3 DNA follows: TGCGCCAGCAGCTTGTCCGGGGAAACCACCTACGAGCAGTACTTC.

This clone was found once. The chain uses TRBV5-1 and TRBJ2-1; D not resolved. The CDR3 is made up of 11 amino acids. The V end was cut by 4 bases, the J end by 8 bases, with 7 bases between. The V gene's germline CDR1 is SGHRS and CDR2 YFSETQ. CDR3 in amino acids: CASSASDEQFF. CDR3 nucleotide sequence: TGCGCCAGCAGCGCCTCAGATGAGCAGTTCTTC.

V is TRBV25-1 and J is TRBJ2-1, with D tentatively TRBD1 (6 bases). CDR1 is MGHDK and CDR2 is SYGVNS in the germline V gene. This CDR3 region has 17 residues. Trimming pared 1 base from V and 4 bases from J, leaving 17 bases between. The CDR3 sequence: CASSEWYRDKLYNEQFF. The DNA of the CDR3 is TGTGCCAGCAGTGAATGGTACAGGGATAAACTTTACAATGAGCAGTTCTTC. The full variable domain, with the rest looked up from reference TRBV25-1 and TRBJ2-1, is EADIYQTPRYLVIGTGKKITLECSQTMGHDKMYWYQQDPGMELHLIHYSYGVNSTEKGDLSSESTVSRIRTEHFPLTLESARPSHTSQYLCASSEWYRDKLYNEQFFGPGTRLTVL.

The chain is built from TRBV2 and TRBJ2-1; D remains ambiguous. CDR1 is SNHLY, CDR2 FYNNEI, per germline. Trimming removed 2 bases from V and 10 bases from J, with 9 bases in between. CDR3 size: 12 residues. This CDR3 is CASSELSAEQFF. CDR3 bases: TGTGCCAGCAGTGAATTATCAGCGGAGCAGTTCTTC.

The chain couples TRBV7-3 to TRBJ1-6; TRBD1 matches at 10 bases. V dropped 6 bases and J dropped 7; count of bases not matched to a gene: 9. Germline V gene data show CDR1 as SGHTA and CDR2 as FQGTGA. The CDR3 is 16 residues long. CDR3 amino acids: CASRSTGGGRNSPLHF. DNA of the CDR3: TGTGCCAGCAGGTCGACAGGGGGCGGGCGGAATTCACCCCTCCACTTT.

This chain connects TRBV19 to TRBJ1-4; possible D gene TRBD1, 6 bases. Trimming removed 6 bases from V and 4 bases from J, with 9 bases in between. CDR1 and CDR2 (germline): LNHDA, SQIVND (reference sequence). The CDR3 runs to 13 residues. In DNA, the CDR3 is TGTGCCAGTAGAAAACAGGGTAATGAAAAACTGTTTTTT. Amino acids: CASRKQGNEKLFF.